These 11 T cell receptor beta chains were sequenced from one sample in a study of blood T cells in healthy people across ages. For the second PCR, which ran for about 7 to 11 cycles, a sample-barcoded 5' primer and a J-beta primer mix were used. MiXCR, run by TCRdb on the 5' RACE reads, gives a single entry per CDR3 protein. Of about 1.8 million distinct CDR3 sequences listed, around 50% are singletons. Sequencing used blood. These receptors came from a woman between 40 and 50 years old in good health.

The chain is built from TRBV13 and TRBJ2-5, with D possibly TRBD1 on 6 matching bases. The J call may be wrong; the DNA end is better matched by TRBJ2-7. CDR1 is PRHDT and CDR2 is FYEKMQ in the germline V gene (reference sequence). This CDR3 is 15 amino acids long. CDR3 in amino acids: CASSSIRGPTYEQYF. Written as DNA, the CDR3 is TGTGCCAGCAGCTCCATCAGGGGACCAACCTACGAGCAGTACTTC.

The genes are TRBV15 and TRBJ2-6; TRBD2 might be the D (5 bases). Germline V gene data show CDR1 as LNHNV and CDR2 as YYDKDF (reference sequence). Trimming pared 0 bases from V and 1 base from J, leaving 10 bases between. The CDR3 covers 17 residues. CDR3 amino acids: CATSRDLRGSGANVLTF. The DNA of the CDR3 is TGTGCCACCAGCAGAGATCTAAGAGGGTCTGGGGCCAACGTCCTGACTTTC.

This clonotype was picked up a small number of times. The chain is built from TRBV5-1 and TRBJ1-2; D is undetermined. The length of the CDR3 is 14 residues. V lost 3 bases and J lost 0, with 9 bases in between. Germline V gene sequence: CDR1 SGHRS, CDR2 YFSETQ. CDR3 loop: CASSSRTTNYGYTF. The CDR3 region has the DNA TGCGCCAGCAGCTCCAGAACCACTAACTATGGCTACACCTTC.

DNA for the CDR3: TGTGCCAGCAGTGATCTCGGAACGCTGTACAATGAGCAGTACTTC. Residues: CASSDLGTLYNEQYF. This chain uses TRBV2 with TRBJ2-1; D uncertain. The J call is doubtful: the DNA matches TRBJ2-7 better. The CDR3 is 15 amino acids. Germline assignment: CDR1 SNHLY and CDR2 FYNNEI.

This clonotype was found a few times. CDR3 residues: CASSWASGVGDTQYF. DNA for the CDR3: TGCGCCAGCAGCTGGGCTAGCGGGGTTGGAGATACGCAGTATTTT. This chain uses TRBV5-1 with TRBJ2-3, with 9 bases identical to TRBD2. This CDR3 comprises 15 residues. J lost 5 bases, V lost 3 bases, and 7 bases had no gene match. CDR1 is SGHRS and CDR2 is YFSETQ in the germline V gene.

V and J are TRBV7-3 and TRBJ2-5; D is perhaps TRBD2 (5 bases). V was clipped by 1 base and J by 3 bases, with 15 bases between them. Germline loops: CDR1 SGHTA, CDR2 FQGTGA. This CDR3 spans 16 amino acids. Here the CDR3 reads CASSLMGVGAEETQYF. CDR3 in DNA: TGTGCCAGCAGCTTAATGGGAGTCGGCGCAGAAGAGACCCAGTACTTC.

V and J are TRBV6-2 or TRBV6-3 and TRBJ2-6; possible D gene TRBD2, 7 bases. Trimming took off 8 bases at V and 2 bases at J, with 13 bases between the two ends. The CDR3 is 15 amino acids. Per germline, CDR1 MNHEY and CDR2 SVGEGT. As DNA, the CDR3 is TGTGCCAGCGGTGAGGGGGGGACTGGGGCCAACGTCCTGACTTTC. Translating it yields CASGEGGTGANVLTF.

The rearrangement links TRBV12-3 or TRBV12-4 to TRBJ2-4; D is possibly TRBD2 (5 bases). Judging by the DNA end, TRBJ2-7 fits better; the J call may be wrong. This CDR3 contains 14 residues. CDR3 DNA: TGTGCCAGCAGTGTATGGAGGTCAGACTACGAGCAGTACTTC. Its translation is CASSVWRSDYEQYF.

The chain has TRBV7-2 and TRBJ2-5, with TRBD1 identical over 10 bases. The ends lost 5 bases at V and 3 bases at J; junction bases unmatched: 6. The CDR3 contains 15 residues. Germline CDR1 SGHTA, CDR2 FQGNSA. CDR3 sequence: CASSKDRGGEETQYF. In nucleotides, the CDR3 is TGTGCCAGCAGCAAGGACAGGGGGGGGGAAGAGACCCAGTACTTC. The complete variable domain, with remaining parts taken from reference TRBV7-2 and TRBJ2-5, reads GAGVSQSPSNKVTEKGKDVELRCDPISGHTALYWYRQSLGQGLEFLIYFQGNSAPDKSGLPSDRFSAERTGGSVSTLTIQRTQQEDSAVYLCASSKDRGGEETQYFGPGTRLLVL.

The sample holds a few counts of this clonotype. The chain employs TRBV20-1 and TRBJ2-3; D remains unclear. This CDR3 region has 13 residues. With 3 bases removed from V and 0 bases from J, the gap between germline ends came to 7 bases. Germline V lookup: CDR1 DFQATT, CDR2 SNEGSKA (reference sequence). CDR3 sequence reads: CSASEVSTDTQYF. Here the CDR3 DNA reads TGCAGTGCTAGTGAAGTTAGCACAGATACGCAGTATTTT.

The chain uses TRBV5-1 and TRBJ1-2; no clear D gene. The CDR3 spans 14 residues. Trimming stripped 4 bases from V and 2 bases from J, with 12 bases between. The germline CDR1 and CDR2 sequences are SGHRS and YFSETQ. CDR3 bases: TGCGCCAGCAGCCCAGCGACTACAAACTATGGCTACACCTTC. It translates to CASSPATTNYGYTF.